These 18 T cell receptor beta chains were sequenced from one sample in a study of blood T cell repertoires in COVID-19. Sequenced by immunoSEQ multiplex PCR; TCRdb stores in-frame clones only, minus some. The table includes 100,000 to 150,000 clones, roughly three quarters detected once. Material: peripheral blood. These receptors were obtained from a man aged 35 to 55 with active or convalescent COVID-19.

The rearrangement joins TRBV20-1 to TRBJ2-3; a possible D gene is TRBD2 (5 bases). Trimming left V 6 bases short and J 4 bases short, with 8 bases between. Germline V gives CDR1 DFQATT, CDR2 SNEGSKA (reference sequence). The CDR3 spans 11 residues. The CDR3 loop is CSATRADTQYF. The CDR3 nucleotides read TGCAGTGCGACGCGGGCAGATACGCAGTATTTT.

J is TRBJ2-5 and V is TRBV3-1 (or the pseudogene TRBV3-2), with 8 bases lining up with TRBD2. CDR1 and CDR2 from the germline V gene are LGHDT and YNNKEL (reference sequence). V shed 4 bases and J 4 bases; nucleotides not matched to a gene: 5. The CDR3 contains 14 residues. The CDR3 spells CASSPVAGRETQYF. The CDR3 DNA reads TGTGCCAGCAGCCCAGTAGCGGGGCGAGAGACCCAGTACTTC.

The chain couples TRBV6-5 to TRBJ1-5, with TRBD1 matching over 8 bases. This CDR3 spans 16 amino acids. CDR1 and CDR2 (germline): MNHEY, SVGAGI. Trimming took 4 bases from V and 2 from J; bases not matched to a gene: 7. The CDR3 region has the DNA TGTGCCAGCAGTTCACTCGGACAGGGCGGCAATCAGCCCCAGCATTTT. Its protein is CASSSLGQGGNQPQHF.

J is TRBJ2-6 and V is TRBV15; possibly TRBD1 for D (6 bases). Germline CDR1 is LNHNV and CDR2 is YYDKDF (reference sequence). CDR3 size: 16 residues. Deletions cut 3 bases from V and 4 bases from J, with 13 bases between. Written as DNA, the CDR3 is TGTGCCACCAGCAGTCCATCAGGGGTCGGGGCCAACGTCCTGACTTTC. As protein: CATSSPSGVGANVLTF.

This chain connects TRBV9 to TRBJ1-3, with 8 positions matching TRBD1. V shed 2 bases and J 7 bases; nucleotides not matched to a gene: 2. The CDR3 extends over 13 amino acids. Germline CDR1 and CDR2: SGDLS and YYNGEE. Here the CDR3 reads CASSVGTGNTIYF. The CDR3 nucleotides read TGTGCCAGCAGCGTGGGGACAGGTAACACCATATATTTT.

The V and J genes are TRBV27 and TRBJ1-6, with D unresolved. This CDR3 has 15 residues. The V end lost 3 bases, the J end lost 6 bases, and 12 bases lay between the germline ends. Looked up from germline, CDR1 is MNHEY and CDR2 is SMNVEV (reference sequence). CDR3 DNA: TGTGCCAGCAGTTTTGGAGGGTGGGGTAATTCACCCCTCCACTTT. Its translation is CASSFGGWGNSPLHF.

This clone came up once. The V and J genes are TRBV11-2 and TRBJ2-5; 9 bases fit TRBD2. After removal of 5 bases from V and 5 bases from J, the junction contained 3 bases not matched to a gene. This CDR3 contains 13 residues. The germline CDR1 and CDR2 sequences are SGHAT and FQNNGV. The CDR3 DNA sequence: TGTGCCAGCAGCCGCGGGAGGGCGGAGACCCAGTACTTC. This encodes CASSRGRAETQYF.

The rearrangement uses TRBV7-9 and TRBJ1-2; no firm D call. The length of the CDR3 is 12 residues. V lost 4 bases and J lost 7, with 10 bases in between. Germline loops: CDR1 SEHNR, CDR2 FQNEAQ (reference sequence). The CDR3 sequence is CASSSYLGGYTF. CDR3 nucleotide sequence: TGTGCCAGCAGCTCCTATCTAGGTGGCTACACCTTC. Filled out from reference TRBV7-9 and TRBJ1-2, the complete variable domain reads DTGVSQNPRHKITKRGQNVTFRCDPISEHNRLYWYRQTLGQGPEFLTYFQNEAQLEKSRLLSDRFSAERPKGSFSTLEIQRTEQGDSAMYLCASSSYLGGYTFGSGTRLTVV.

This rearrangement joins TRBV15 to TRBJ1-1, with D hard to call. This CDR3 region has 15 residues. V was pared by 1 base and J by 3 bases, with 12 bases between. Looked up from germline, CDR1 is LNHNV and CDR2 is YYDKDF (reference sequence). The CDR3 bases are TGTGCCACCAGCAGAGGGAGTTCGGGATACACTGAAGCTTTCTTT. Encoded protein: CATSRGSSGYTEAFF.

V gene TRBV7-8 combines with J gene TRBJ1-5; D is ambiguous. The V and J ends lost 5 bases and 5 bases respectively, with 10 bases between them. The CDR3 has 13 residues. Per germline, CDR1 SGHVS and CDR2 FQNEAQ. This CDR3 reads CASSREVYQPQHF. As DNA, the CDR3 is TGTGCCAGCAGCCGGGAGGTCTATCAGCCCCAGCATTTT.

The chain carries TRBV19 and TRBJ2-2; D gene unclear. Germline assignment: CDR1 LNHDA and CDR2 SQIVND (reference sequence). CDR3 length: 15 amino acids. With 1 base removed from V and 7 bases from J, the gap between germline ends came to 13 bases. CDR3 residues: CASSIAPGRNGELFF. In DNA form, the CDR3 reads TGTGCCAGTAGTATAGCCCCGGGTCGTAACGGGGAGCTGTTTTTT.

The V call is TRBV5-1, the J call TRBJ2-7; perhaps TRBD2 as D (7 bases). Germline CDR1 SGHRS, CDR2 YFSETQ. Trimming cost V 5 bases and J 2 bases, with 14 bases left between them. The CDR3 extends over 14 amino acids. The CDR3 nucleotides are TGCGCCAGCAGTCTCAGGCGGGGGCCCTACGAGCAGTACTTC. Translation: CASSLRRGPYEQYF.

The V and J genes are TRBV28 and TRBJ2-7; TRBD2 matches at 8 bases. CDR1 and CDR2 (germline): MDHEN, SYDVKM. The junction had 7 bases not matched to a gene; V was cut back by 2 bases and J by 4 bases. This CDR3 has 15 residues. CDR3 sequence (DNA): TGTGCCAGCAGTTTACGCGCGGGAGGTAAATACGAGCAGTACTTC. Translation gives CASSLRAGGKYEQYF.

The CDR3 loop reads CASSSKRDTARGYTF. The CDR3 bases are TGTGCCAGCAGCTCCAAGAGGGACACCGCACGAGGCTACACCTTC. V and J are TRBV6-5 and TRBJ1-2, with a weak D call TRBD1 (6 bases). The V gene lost 6 bases and the J gene lost 8 bases, with 22 bases spanning the gap. The CDR3 has 15 amino acids. CDR1 and CDR2 from the germline V gene are MNHEY and SVGAGI.

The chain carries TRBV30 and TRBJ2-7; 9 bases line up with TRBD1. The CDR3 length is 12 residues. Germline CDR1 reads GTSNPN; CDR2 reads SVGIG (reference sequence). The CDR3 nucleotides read TGTGCGTTGACAGGGGGAGCCTACGAGCAGTACTTC. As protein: CALTGGAYEQYF.

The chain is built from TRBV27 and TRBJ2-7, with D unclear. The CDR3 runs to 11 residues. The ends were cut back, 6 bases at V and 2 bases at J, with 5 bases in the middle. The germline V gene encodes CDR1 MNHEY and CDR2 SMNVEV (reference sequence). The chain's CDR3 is CASSTAYEQYF. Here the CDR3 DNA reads TGTGCCAGCAGCACTGCCTACGAGCAGTACTTC.

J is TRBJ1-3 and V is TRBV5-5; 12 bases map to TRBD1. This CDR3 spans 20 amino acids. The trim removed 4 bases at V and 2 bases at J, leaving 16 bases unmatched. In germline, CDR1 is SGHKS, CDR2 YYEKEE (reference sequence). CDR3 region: CASSEDSGTGGAGAGNTIYF. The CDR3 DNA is TGTGCCAGCAGCGAAGACTCCGGGACAGGGGGCGCGGGTGCTGGAAACACCATATATTTT. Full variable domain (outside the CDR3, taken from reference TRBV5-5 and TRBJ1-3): DAGVTQSPTHLIKTRGQQVTLRCSPISGHKSVSWYQQVLGQGPQFIFQYYEKEERGRGNFPDRFSARQFPNYSSELNVNALLLGDSALYLCASSEDSGTGGAGAGNTIYFGEGSWLTVV.

CDR3 residues: CASSPGAGNQPQHF. DNA for the CDR3: TGTGCCAGCAGTCCAGGTGCCGGCAATCAGCCCCAGCATTTT. The chain combines TRBV6-5 with TRBJ1-5; no clear D. The CDR3 totals 14 residues. Germline V gives CDR1 MNHEY, CDR2 SVGAGI. V shed 5 bases and J shed 2 bases, with 10 bases lying between them.